The present T cell receptor (beta chain) was sequenced within a study of somatic mutations in cytotoxic T cells in rheumatoid arthritis. Study-level points and caveats: Researchers did not know the antigen targets of the expanded CD8+ clones. No significant CD8+ T-cell clonality difference was found between rheumatoid arthritis patients and age-matched controls.

The CDR3 has 15 residues. V lost 0 bases, J lost 4 bases, and 12 bases lay in between. Germline-derived CDR1 and CDR2 are MGHRA and YSYEKL. Worth noting for this clone: The target antigen is unknown.

Per the authors' pipeline: Patient CD8+ clones exceeding 1% seldom corresponded to published virus-specific TCRB sequences. Using immunoSEQ multiplex PCR, the repertoire was profiled, and TCRdb retains in-frame clones only, with some absent. V and J calls plus clone size are reproduced from that table; the DNA served to infer D and trimming. The sample holds roughly 30,000 clones, around four fifths seen once. Flow cytometry served to check the purity of CD4+ and CD8+ cells, which were isolated by positive magnetic bead selection. This rearrangement joins TRBV4-1 to TRBJ2-5; the D call may be TRBD1 or TRBD2 (5 bases each). This clonotype originated in an adult with rheumatoid arthritis. Sequencing used CD8+ T cells sorted from blood. This CDR3 is CASSQDRGAAETQYF. CDR3 in DNA: TGCGCCAGCAGCCAAGATAGAGGGGCTGCAGAGACCCAGTACTTC.